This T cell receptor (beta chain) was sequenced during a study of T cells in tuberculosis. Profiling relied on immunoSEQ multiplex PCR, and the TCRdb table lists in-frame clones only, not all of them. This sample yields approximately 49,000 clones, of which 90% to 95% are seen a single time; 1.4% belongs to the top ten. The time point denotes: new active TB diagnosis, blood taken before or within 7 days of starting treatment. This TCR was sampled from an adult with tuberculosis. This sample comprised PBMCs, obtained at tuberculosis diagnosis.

The CDR3 loop is CASSLAGRRETDTQYF. For the CDR3, the DNA is TGTGCCAGCAGCTTAGCCGGGAGGCGGGAGACAGATACGCAGTATTTT. This chain uses TRBV7-2 with TRBJ2-3; TRBD2 agrees at 7 bases. Germline V lookup: CDR1 SGHTA, CDR2 FQGNSA. The CDR3 runs to 16 residues. V lost 0 bases and J lost 3; bases outside the gene matches: 6.